The clone carrying this T cell receptor (beta chain) is a singleton in its sample. During active infection, Seattle patients enrolled and were then monitored through disease. This specimen belongs to a study of blood T cell repertoires in COVID-19. The wider study: The samples span acute and convalescent COVID-19 from the United States, Italy and Spain.

The germline V gene has CDR1 MGHDK and CDR2 SYGVNS. V was trimmed by 4 bases and J by 4 bases, leaving 10 bases between them. CDR3 length: 13 residues. Sequencing used immunoSEQ multiplex PCR; TCRdb keeps in-frame clones, though not all of them. Among 300,000 to 400,000 clones listed, approximately 88% were seen once. Sequencing was carried out using peripheral blood. The clonotype originates from a woman younger than 45 with COVID-19, enrolled during active disease. The chain has TRBV25-1 and TRBJ1-1; TRBD1 is a possible D gene (6 bases). This chain's CDR3 is CASSGGPVTEAFF. CDR3 DNA: TGTGCCAGCAGTGGGGGGCCTGTCACTGAAGCTTTCTTT.